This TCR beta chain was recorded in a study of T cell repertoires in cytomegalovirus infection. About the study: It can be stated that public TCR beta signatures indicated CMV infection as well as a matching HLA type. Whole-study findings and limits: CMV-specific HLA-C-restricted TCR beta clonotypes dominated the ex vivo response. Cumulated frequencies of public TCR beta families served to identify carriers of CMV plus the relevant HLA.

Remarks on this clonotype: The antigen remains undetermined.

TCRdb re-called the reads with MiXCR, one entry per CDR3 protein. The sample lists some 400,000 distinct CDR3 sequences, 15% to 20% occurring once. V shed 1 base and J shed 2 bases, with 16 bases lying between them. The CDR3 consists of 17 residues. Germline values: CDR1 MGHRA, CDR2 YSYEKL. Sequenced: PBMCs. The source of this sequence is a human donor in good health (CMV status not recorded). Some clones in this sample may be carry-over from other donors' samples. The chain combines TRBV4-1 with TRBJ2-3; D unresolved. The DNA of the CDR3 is TGCGCCAGCAGCCAAGGGCCACTAACCCCCTACACAGATACGCAGTATTTT. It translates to CASSQGPLTPYTDTQYF.